Listed below are T cell receptor beta chains from one sample, sequenced in a study of blood T cell repertoires in COVID-19. Produced via immunoSEQ multiplex PCR; TCRdb's table is partial and in-frame only. The sample records about 350,000 clones, roughly 86% being singletons. Input material: PBMCs or T cells enriched from blood (not recorded which). The receptor source for this set is a woman aged 30 to 39 who had been exposed to COVID-19. Each CDR3 is given with its conserved first and last residue. Fields, in order: CDR3 protein, CDR3 DNA, J gene, clone size, D gene, V gene. A D gene is named only where the DNA matches it firmly. Clone size is stated in some rows and not others, as once, few, many or a class when expanded.

cdr3_aa: CASSPRGGDTEAFF
cdr3_nt: TGTGCCAGCAGTCCGCGGGGGGGGGACACTGAAGCTTTCTTT
j_call: TRBJ1-1
clone_size: .
d_call: .
v_call: TRBV27

cdr3_aa: CASPPSGSSYEQYF
cdr3_nt: TGTGCCAGCCCCCCCAGCGGGAGCTCCTACGAGCAGTACTTC
j_call: TRBJ2-7
clone_size: .
d_call: TRBD2
v_call: TRBV28

cdr3_aa: CASSPGQRTEAFF
cdr3_nt: TGTGCCAGCTCACCAGGACAGAGGACTGAAGCTTTCTTT
j_call: TRBJ1-1
clone_size: .
d_call: .
v_call: TRBV18

cdr3_aa: CASSQETEGYGNTEAFF
cdr3_nt: TGTGCCAGCAGCCAAGAGACCGAGGGTTATGGGAACACTGAAGCTTTCTTT
j_call: TRBJ1-1
clone_size: .
d_call: .
v_call: TRBV14

cdr3_aa: CASSILMSGQDNQPQHF
cdr3_nt: TGTGCCAGCAGTATTTTGATGTCGGGACAGGACAATCAGCCCCAGCATTTT
j_call: TRBJ1-5
clone_size: few
d_call: TRBD1
v_call: TRBV28

cdr3_aa: CASSDAPGTGNEQYF
cdr3_nt: TGCGCCAGCAGCGATGCCCCCGGGACAGGGAACGAGCAGTACTTC
j_call: TRBJ2-7
clone_size: .
d_call: TRBD1
v_call: TRBV5-1

cdr3_aa: CASSISGAGELFF
cdr3_nt: TGTGCCAGTAGTATCTCGGGGGCCGGGGAGCTGTTTTTT
j_call: TRBJ2-2
clone_size: once
d_call: .
v_call: TRBV19

cdr3_aa: CASSLAGGMNTEAFF
cdr3_nt: TGTGCCAGCAGCTTGGCAGGGGGAATGAACACTGAAGCTTTCTTT
j_call: TRBJ1-1
clone_size: .
d_call: TRBD1
v_call: TRBV7-3

cdr3_aa: CAISAGTGSQEGDTQYF
cdr3_nt: TGTGCCATCAGTGCCGGGACAGGTTCCCAAGAGGGGGATACGCAGTATTTT
j_call: TRBJ2-3
clone_size: .
d_call: TRBD1
v_call: TRBV10-3

cdr3_aa: CASSPRAGIETQYF
cdr3_nt: TGTGCCAGCAGCCCCAGAGCGGGAATTGAGACCCAGTACTTC
j_call: TRBJ2-5
clone_size: .
d_call: TRBD2
v_call: TRBV7-2

cdr3_aa: CASSEAGSNQPQHF
cdr3_nt: TGTGCCAGCAGTGAGGCAGGGAGCAATCAGCCCCAGCATTTT
j_call: TRBJ1-5
clone_size: .
d_call: .
v_call: TRBV25-1

cdr3_aa: CASSPSTGTYNEQFF
cdr3_nt: TGTGCCAGCAGTCCCTCGACAGGAACTTACAATGAGCAGTTCTTC
j_call: TRBJ2-1
clone_size: .
d_call: .
v_call: TRBV27

cdr3_aa: CASSPPPGLAGVEGTYEQYF
cdr3_nt: TGCGCCAGCAGCCCTCCCCCGGGACTAGCGGGAGTAGAGGGCACCTACGAGCAGTACTTC
j_call: TRBJ2-7
clone_size: .
d_call: TRBD2
v_call: TRBV4-1

cdr3_aa: CASSATGTGLNEKLFF
cdr3_nt: TGTGCCAGTAGTGCAACCGGGACAGGGTTGAATGAAAAACTGTTTTTT
j_call: TRBJ1-4
clone_size: once
d_call: TRBD1
v_call: TRBV19

cdr3_aa: CASSGTGGDPEAFF
cdr3_nt: TGTGCCAGCAGTGGGACAGGGGGGGACCCTGAAGCTTTCTTT
j_call: TRBJ1-1
clone_size: .
d_call: TRBD1
v_call: TRBV28

cdr3_aa: CASSGTSTYNSPLHF
cdr3_nt: TGTGCCAGCAGTGGGACAAGCACCTATAATTCACCCCTCCACTTT
j_call: TRBJ1-6
clone_size: .
d_call: .
v_call: TRBV27

cdr3_aa: CASSFGQGRDEQYF
cdr3_nt: TGCGCCAGCAGCTTTGGCCAGGGGAGGGACGAGCAGTACTTC
j_call: TRBJ2-7
clone_size: .
d_call: .
v_call: TRBV5-1

cdr3_aa: CASSYLPIQSLAVSNEQFF
cdr3_nt: TGTGCCAGCAGCTACCTACCGATCCAAAGTTTAGCGGTTTCCAATGAGCAGTTCTTC
j_call: TRBJ2-1
clone_size: .
d_call: .
v_call: TRBV7-3

cdr3_aa: CASSSIYADRGDGYTF
cdr3_nt: TGTGCCAGCAGTTCAATCTATGCGGACAGGGGGGATGGCTACACCTTC
j_call: TRBJ1-2
clone_size: .
d_call: TRBD1
v_call: TRBV27

cdr3_aa: CASSPPFVDRGDEKLFF
cdr3_nt: TGTGCCAGCTCACCTCCCTTCGTGGACAGGGGTGATGAAAAACTGTTTTTT
j_call: TRBJ1-4
clone_size: .
d_call: TRBD1
v_call: TRBV18

cdr3_aa: CASSHRLAEQGGNEQFF
cdr3_nt: TGCGCCAGCAGCCACCGACTAGCGGAACAGGGGGGCAATGAGCAGTTCTTC
j_call: TRBJ2-1
clone_size: .
d_call: .
v_call: TRBV5-1

cdr3_aa: CASSFPQGDTQYF
cdr3_nt: TGTGCCAGCAGTTTTCCACAGGGAGATACGCAGTATTTT
j_call: TRBJ2-3
clone_size: .
d_call: .
v_call: TRBV12-3/TRBV12-4

cdr3_aa: CASSDRLAGLYEQYF
cdr3_nt: TGTGCCAGTAGTGACCGACTAGCGGGGCTTTACGAGCAGTACTTC
j_call: TRBJ2-7
clone_size: .
d_call: TRBD2
v_call: TRBV19

cdr3_aa: CASSLAGYEQYF
cdr3_nt: TGTGCCAGCAGTTTAGCGGGCTACGAGCAGTACTTC
j_call: TRBJ2-7
clone_size: .
d_call: .
v_call: TRBV28

cdr3_aa: CASSIHRGNQPQHF
cdr3_nt: TGTGCCAGTAGTATTCACAGGGGCAATCAGCCCCAGCATTTT
j_call: TRBJ1-5
clone_size: .
d_call: .
v_call: TRBV19

cdr3_aa: CAWGPPGFNGADTQYF
cdr3_nt: TGTGCCTGGGGCCCCCCCGGGTTTAATGGAGCAGATACGCAGTATTTT
j_call: TRBJ2-3
clone_size: .
d_call: .
v_call: TRBV30

cdr3_aa: CASRRDRLNTEAFF
cdr3_nt: TGTGCCAGCAGGAGGGACAGACTGAACACTGAAGCTTTCTTT
j_call: TRBJ1-1
clone_size: .
d_call: TRBD1
v_call: TRBV2